These T cell receptor beta chains were read from a single sample in a study of human thymus T cells. Using immunoSEQ multiplex PCR, the repertoire was profiled, and TCRdb retains in-frame clones only, with some absent. The sample includes roughly 120,000 clones, around 94% seen only once; the top ten take around 0.025%. Material for sequencing was thymus tissue. Receptor source: a boy younger than two with a congenital heart defect but otherwise immunologically healthy. CDR3s include the opening cysteine and the closing phenylalanine or tryptophan. D genes are given only for firm matches. Size is omitted from some rows. Given values are once, few, many or a class for expanded clones.

d_gene,j_gene,abundance,v_gene,CDR3aa,CDR3nt
.,TRBJ2-1,.,TRBV5-6,CASSPAVVGLLRNNEQFF,TGTGCCAGCAGCCCGGCGGTGGTGGGCCTACTCAGAAACAATGAGCAGTTCTTC
TRBD1,TRBJ2-2,.,TRBV29-1,CSVEITGGNTGELFF,TGCAGCGTTGAAATCACAGGGGGCAACACCGGGGAGCTGTTTTTT
.,TRBJ2-7,.,TRBV7-2,CASSFLSYEQYF,TGTGCCAGCAGCTTTCTCTCCTACGAGCAGTACTTC
.,TRBJ2-2,.,TRBV4-3,CASSPDGRTNGGRNTGELFF,TGCGCCAGCAGCCCGGACGGTAGAACGAACGGGGGGCGGAACACCGGGGAGCTGTTTTTT
.,TRBJ2-5,.,TRBV6-1,CASRGPSSVSETQYF,TGTGCCAGCAGGGGACCGTCAAGTGTCAGCGAGACCCAGTACTTC
TRBD1,TRBJ1-1,.,TRBV5-6,CASSLMAGGTEAFF,TGTGCCAGCAGCTTGATGGCAGGGGGCACTGAAGCTTTCTTT
TRBD1,TRBJ1-1,.,TRBV5-1,CASSLGGGSDTEAFF,TGCGCCAGCAGCTTGGGAGGGGGCTCAGACACTGAAGCTTTCTTT
.,TRBJ2-3,.,TRBV30,CAWTPHPTPGDTQYF,TGTGCCTGGACCCCCCACCCTACCCCTGGGGATACGCAGTATTTT
.,TRBJ2-3,.,TRBV7-2,CASSLVGGTDTQYF,TGTGCCAGCAGCTTAGTGGGAGGCACAGATACGCAGTATTTT
.,TRBJ2-3,.,TRBV6-1,CASSDYLAAPDPYTQYF,TGTGCCAGCAGTGATTACTTAGCGGCCCCTGACCCTTATACGCAGTATTTT
TRBD2,TRBJ2-3,once,TRBV7-9,CASSLRTRDPDTQYF,TGTGCCAGCAGCTTAAGGACTAGGGATCCAGATACGCAGTATTTT
TRBD1,TRBJ1-5,.,TRBV6-5,CASSLQGGTQPQHF,TGTGCCAGCAGTTTACAGGGGGGAACTCAGCCCCAGCATTTT
TRBD2,TRBJ2-1,.,TRBV19,CASSKSGGLYNEQFF,TGTGCCAGTAGTAAAAGCGGGGGGCTCTACAATGAGCAGTTCTTC
.,TRBJ1-3,.,TRBV10-2,CASTLGQESSGNTIYF,TGCGCCAGCACCCTGGGCCAGGAGAGCTCTGGAAACACCATATATTTT
.,TRBJ1-1,.,TRBV6-6,CASSSGSLEAFF,TGTGCCAGCAGTAGTGGGTCTCTTGAAGCTTTCTTT
TRBD1,TRBJ1-2,.,TRBV7-2,CASSSKDRGDGYTF,TGTGCCAGCAGCAGCAAGGACAGGGGCGATGGCTACACCTTC
TRBD1,TRBJ1-2,.,TRBV4-1,CASSHFRGYSTGERYGYTF,TGCGCCAGCAGCCACTTTAGGGGTTATTCGACAGGGGAAAGGTATGGCTACACCTTC
.,TRBJ2-7,.,TRBV27,CASSSSPSYEQYF,TGTGCCAGCAGTTCTTCTCCCTCCTACGAGCAGTACTTC
TRBD1,TRBJ1-2,.,TRBV7-9,CASSQSPVSGTGRTF,TGTGCCAGCAGCCAGAGCCCCGTCTCCGGGACAGGCCGGACCTTC
.,TRBJ1-3,.,TRBV7-9,CAGGHGNTIYF,TGTGCCGGAGGTCATGGAAACACCATATATTTT
.,TRBJ2-1,once,TRBV7-9,CASSPGGSSYNEQFF,TGTGCCAGCAGCCCTGGGGGGAGCTCCTACAATGAGCAGTTCTTC
.,TRBJ2-3,.,TRBV7-7,CASSRRRGDTQYF,TGTGCTAGCAGCCGCCGCAGGGGCGATACGCAGTATTTT
TRBD1,TRBJ1-1,.,TRBV6-5,CASSFTPDRVNTEAFF,TGTGCCAGCAGTTTTACCCCGGACAGGGTGAACACTGAAGCTTTCTTT
TRBD2,TRBJ2-7,once,TRBV20-1,CSARRGFEQYF,TGCAGTGCAAGGCGGGGGTTCGAGCAGTACTTC
TRBD1,TRBJ1-2,.,TRBV30,CAWSSRDRDRGNANYGYTF,TGTGCCTGGTCCTCGAGGGACCGGGACAGGGGTAACGCTAACTATGGCTACACCTTC
.,TRBJ1-2,.,TRBV10-3,CAISESMGVNYGYTF,TGTGCCATCAGTGAGTCTATGGGGGTTAACTATGGCTACACCTTC
.,TRBJ2-5,once,TRBV7-2,CASSPDPPQETQYF,TGTGCCAGCAGCCCCGACCCCCCTCAAGAGACCCAGTACTTC
.,TRBJ2-3,.,TRBV4-1,CASSQEWQGTDTQYF,TGCGCCAGCAGCCAAGAATGGCAGGGCACAGATACGCAGTATTTT
.,TRBJ2-2,.,TRBV18,CASSPEGTYGGGELFF,TGTGCCAGCTCACCAGAAGGAACTTACGGCGGCGGGGAGCTGTTTTTT